Listed below are T cell receptor beta chains from one sample, sequenced in a study of human T cells and chemical hapten exposure. MiXCR, applied by TCRdb to the 5' RACE reads, yields one record per CDR3 protein. The sample records under 150,000 distinct CDR3 sequences, approximately 20% being singletons. Source of these receptors: a human donor in good health. CDR3s include the opening cysteine and the closing phenylalanine or tryptophan. A D gene is named only where the DNA matches it firmly. Size is omitted from some rows. Given values are once, few, many or a class for expanded clones.

TRBV29-1	NA	TRBJ2-1	NA	CSVTSSGYNEQFF	TGCAGCGTTACATCCAGCGGGTACAATGAGCAGTTCTTC
TRBV5-6	TRBD2	TRBJ2-7	few	CASSLFSGVYEQYF	TGTGCCAGCAGCTTGTTTAGCGGGGTGTACGAGCAGTACTTC
TRBV5-1	NA	TRBJ2-7	few	CASRRTDSYEQYF	TGCGCCAGCAGACGGACTGATTCCTACGAGCAGTACTTC
TRBV10-3	NA	TRBJ2-7	few	CAISASGWGTQSSHEQYF	TGTGCCATCAGTGCCTCGGGGTGGGGGACTCAGTCAAGCCACGAGCAGTACTTC
TRBV20-1	TRBD1	TRBJ2-1	few	CSVRGRHNEQFF	TGCAGTGTCAGGGGGCGCCACAATGAGCAGTTCTTC
TRBV5-1	NA	TRBJ2-1	few	CASSSQGVTYNEQFF	TGCGCCAGCAGCTCCCAGGGTGTCACCTACAATGAGCAGTTCTTC
TRBV7-2	NA	TRBJ2-3	few	CASSVRGTDTQYF	TGTGCCAGCAGCGTTCGGGGCACAGATACGCAGTATTTT
TRBV12-5	NA	TRBJ2-7	NA	CASALSHSSYEQYF	TGTGCTAGTGCCCTATCGCACTCCTCCTACGAGCAGTACTTC
TRBV5-8	NA	TRBJ2-5	NA	CASSLGTIEKETQYF	TGTGCCAGCAGCTTGGGGACCATAGAAAAAGAGACCCAGTACTTC
TRBV7-2	NA	TRBJ1-2	NA	CASSLEKGNGYTF	TGTGCCAGCAGCTTAGAAAAGGGTAATGGCTACACCTTC
TRBV14	NA	TRBJ1-1	NA	CASSQNRGTLNTEAFF	TGTGCCAGCAGCCAAAATCGAGGGACGCTGAACACTGAAGCTTTCTTT
TRBV10-3	NA	TRBJ2-1	NA	CAISGALGNEQFF	TGTGCCATCAGTGGGGCCCTAGGGAATGAGCAGTTCTTC
TRBV28	TRBD1	TRBJ2-7	NA	CASRGTGHYEQYF	TGTGCCAGCAGAGGGACAGGGCACTACGAGCAGTACTTC
TRBV19	TRBD2	TRBJ2-4	NA	CASRQTSGKNIQYF	TGTGCCAGTAGGCAGACTAGCGGGAAAAACATTCAGTACTTC
TRBV4-1	TRBD2	TRBJ2-1	NA	CASSRATGTSPGNEQFF	TGCGCCAGCAGCCGCGCTACCGGGACTAGTCCAGGCAATGAGCAGTTCTTC
TRBV19	NA	TRBJ2-1	NA	CASSIGRGRNPSNEQFF	TGTGCCAGTAGTATAGGAAGGGGGAGGAACCCCAGCAATGAGCAGTTCTTC
TRBV5-1	NA	TRBJ2-7	few	CASSLTRAADEQYF	TGCGCCAGCAGCTTGACTCGGGCCGCGGACGAGCAGTACTTC
TRBV2	NA	TRBJ2-1	few	CASDLAALYNEQFF	TGTGCCAGCGATTTAGCGGCACTTTACAATGAGCAGTTCTTC
TRBV2	NA	TRBJ1-5	few	CASSDQGGSQPQHF	TGTGCCAGCAGTGATCAGGGCGGGAGTCAGCCCCAGCATTTT
TRBV3-1	NA	TRBJ2-1	NA	CASSQESPSSYNEQFF	TGTGCCAGCAGCCAAGAGTCCCCAAGCTCCTACAATGAGCAGTTCTTC
TRBV7-3	TRBD1	TRBJ1-2	NA	CASSSRTGGSRIDGYTF	TGTGCCAGCAGCTCGCGGACAGGGGGCTCCAGGATTGATGGCTACACCTTC
TRBV18	TRBD1	TRBJ1-1	few	CASSPPSGQGAAEAFF	TGTGCCAGCTCACCACCATCGGGACAGGGGGCCGCTGAAGCTTTCTTT
TRBV14	NA	TRBJ2-7	NA	CASSQGPRGRTEQYF	TGTGCCAGCAGCCAAGGGCCCCGGGGAAGGACCGAGCAGTACTTC
TRBV4-1	NA	TRBJ2-7	NA	CASSQDGRSSYEQYF	TGCGCCAGCAGCCAGGACGGGCGAAGCTCCTACGAGCAGTACTTC
TRBV7-9	NA	TRBJ1-4	few	CASSSSVEKLFF	TGTGCCAGCAGCTCGAGCGTGGAAAAACTGTTTTTT
TRBV29-1	NA	TRBJ2-3	NA	CSVKGTANTDTQYF	TGCAGCGTCAAGGGTACAGCCAACACAGATACGCAGTATTTT
TRBV25-1	NA	TRBJ1-1	NA	CASSVHGGGTEAFF	TGTGCCAGCAGTGTCCACGGGGGGGGGACTGAAGCTTTCTTT
TRBV7-9	NA	TRBJ2-7	NA	CASSLQTYEQYF	TGTGCCAGCAGCCTCCAGACCTACGAGCAGTACTTC
TRBV5-4	NA	TRBJ1-4	few	CASSSQGGGPKEKLFF	TGTGCCAGCAGCTCCCAAGGCGGGGGTCCTAAGGAAAAACTGTTTTTT
TRBV10-3	NA	TRBJ2-7	few	CAISETDYEQYF	TGTGCCATCAGTGAGACAGACTACGAGCAGTACTTC
TRBV6-5	TRBD2	TRBJ2-5	few	CASSYGTGTSGQETQYF	TGTGCCAGCAGTTACGGTACCGGGACTAGCGGACAAGAGACCCAGTACTTC
TRBV7-2	TRBD2	TRBJ2-1	few	CASSTLAGRSYNEQFF	TGTGCCAGCAGCACCCTAGCGGGAAGGTCCTACAATGAGCAGTTCTTC
TRBV4-1	TRBD1	TRBJ1-4	few	CASSYIQGAQEKLFF	TGCGCCAGCAGCTATATACAGGGGGCTCAAGAAAAACTGTTTTTT
TRBV11-2	NA	TRBJ2-7	NA	CASSLGLGHEQYF	TGTGCCAGCAGCTTAGGCCTGGGGCACGAGCAGTACTTC
TRBV6-2/TRBV6-3	NA	TRBJ2-1	NA	CATRPARELFRDEQFF	TGTGCCACCCGACCGGCTCGGGAGTTATTTAGGGATGAGCAGTTCTTC
TRBV20-1	NA	TRBJ1-2	few	CSARIRGDPKGYTF	TGCAGTGCTAGAATTCGGGGTGACCCGAAAGGCTACACCTTC
TRBV2	NA	TRBJ1-2	few	CASSAIKRGYTF	TGTGCCAGCAGTGCTATTAAACGTGGCTACACCTTC
TRBV29-1	NA	TRBJ2-7	NA	CSAAGGDSYEQYF	TGCAGCGCCGCCGGGGGAGACTCCTACGAGCAGTACTTC
TRBV20-1	NA	TRBJ1-5	few	CSAGRVGQPQHF	TGCAGTGCTGGGAGGGTGGGTCAGCCCCAGCATTTT
TRBV30	NA	TRBJ2-5	NA	CAWSAGYRETQYF	TGTGCCTGGAGTGCCGGGTATCGGGAGACCCAGTACTTC
TRBV20-1	NA	TRBJ1-5	NA	CSARDDGTFNQPQHF	TGCAGTGCTAGAGACGATGGGACGTTCAATCAGCCCCAGCATTTT
TRBV4-1	TRBD1	TRBJ1-1	NA	CASSQAGTGAVEAFF	TGCGCCAGCAGCCAAGCCGGGACAGGGGCGGTTGAAGCTTTCTTT
TRBV6-1	NA	TRBJ1-6	NA	CASSEGQTVNRLALHF	TGTGCCAGCAGTGAAGGGCAGACCGTCAACCGGTTGGCCCTCCACTTT
TRBV20-1	NA	TRBJ1-5	few	CSAGQQPQHF	TGCAGTGCTGGTCAGCAGCCCCAGCATTTT
TRBV30	TRBD2	TRBJ2-1	NA	CAWSDGLAGYNEQFF	TGTGCCTGGAGTGATGGACTAGCGGGATACAATGAGCAGTTCTTC
TRBV10-3	NA	TRBJ1-2	NA	CAISAGTTLYGYTF	TGTGCCATCAGTGCGGGGACAACCCTCTATGGCTACACCTTC
TRBV9	NA	TRBJ2-3	NA	CASSVPGSDTQYF	TGTGCCAGCAGCGTCCCCGGATCCGATACGCAGTATTTT
TRBV9	NA	TRBJ2-6	NA	CASSLRLSGANVLTF	TGTGCCAGCAGCCTTCGGCTCTCTGGGGCCAACGTCCTGACTTTC